A single sample is the source of the 26 T cell receptor beta chains below, sequenced in a study of blood T cell repertoires in COVID-19. Libraries were prepared by immunoSEQ multiplex PCR; TCRdb keeps only in-frame clonotypes and omits some of them. Found here are about 170,000 clones, around nine tenths of them singletons; the top ten hold about 4%. The specimen sequenced was peripheral blood. The source is a man between 18 and 29 years old with active or convalescent COVID-19.

The CDR3 spells CASSLVSVNEQFF. For the CDR3, the DNA is TGTGCCAGCAGCTTAGTTAGCGTCAATGAGCAGTTCTTC. This chain links TRBV7-9 with TRBJ2-1; TRBD2 is a possible D gene (5 bases). Trimming removed 1 base at V and 6 bases at J, with 7 bases between. The CDR3 contains 13 residues. CDR1 is SEHNR and CDR2 is FQNEAQ in the germline V gene (reference sequence).

The rearrangement links TRBV18 to TRBJ2-7; TRBD1 is a possible D gene (7 bases). Germline assignment: CDR1 KGHSH and CDR2 LQKENI. CDR3 length equals 14 residues. Trimming pared 6 bases from V and 5 bases from J, leaving 17 bases between. The CDR3 DNA reads as TGTGCCAGCTCCTGGCAGGGGGGTTTCAACGAGCAGTACGTC. Its protein is CASSWQGGFNEQYV.

This rearrangement joins TRBV6-4 to TRBJ1-5; D unresolved. Germline CDR1 reads MRHNA; CDR2 reads SNTAGT. The V and J ends lost 6 bases and 6 bases respectively, with 15 bases between them. The CDR3 contains 14 residues. As DNA, the CDR3 is TGTGCCAGCAGCCCCGGACTCTCAGGTCAGCCCCAGCATTTT. Its translation is CASSPGLSGQPQHF.

The CDR3 sequence is CASFMDRADSGNTIYF. CDR3 in DNA: TGTGCCAGCTTCATGGACAGGGCGGACTCTGGAAACACCATATATTTT. The rearrangement links TRBV18 to TRBJ1-3; TRBD1 agrees at 8 bases. The CDR3 spans 16 residues. Germline lookup yields CDR1 KGHSH and CDR2 LQKENI. The trim removed 7 bases at V and 0 bases at J, leaving 8 bases unmatched.

The rearrangement uses TRBV7-9 and TRBJ2-7, with a tentative D call TRBD2 (7 bases). Trimming pared 5 bases from V and 6 bases from J, leaving 14 bases between. CDR3 size: 13 residues. The V gene's germline CDR1 is SEHNR and CDR2 FQNEAQ (reference sequence). CDR3 residues: CASSRTGRAEQYV. CDR3 DNA: TGTGCCAGCAGCCGTACAGGGAGGGCCGAGCAGTACGTC.

The chain links TRBV10-2 to TRBJ2-5; TRBD1 is a possible D gene (8 bases). The germline CDR1 and CDR2 sequences are WSHSY and SAAADI. The CDR3 loop spans 17 amino acids. The V and J ends lost 2 bases and 0 bases respectively, with 16 bases between them. CDR3 sequence: CASSEGHRGGYQETQYF. CDR3 DNA: TGCGCCAGCAGTGAGGGCCACAGGGGGGGGTACCAAGAGACCCAGTACTTC.

This clone has only a few counts. This chain links TRBV7-9 with TRBJ1-1, with a tentative D call TRBD1 (6 bases). The CDR3 consists of 15 residues. The ends were cut back, 4 bases at V and 1 base at J, with 13 bases in the middle. Germline-derived CDR1 and CDR2 are SEHNR and FQNEAQ (reference sequence). The CDR3 sequence: CASSWGDRKNTEAFF. In DNA form, the CDR3 reads TGTGCCAGCAGCTGGGGCGACAGGAAGAACACTGAAGCTTTCTTT. Based on the CDR3 plus reference TRBV7-9 and TRBJ1-1, the full variable domain is DTGVSQNPRHKITKRGQNVTFRCDPISEHNRLYWYRQTLGQGPEFLTYFQNEAQLEKSRLLSDRFSAERPKGSFSTLEIQRTEQGDSAMYLCASSWGDRKNTEAFFGQGTRLTVV.

V and J are TRBV4-1 and TRBJ2-5, with D uncertain. Germline lookup yields CDR1 MGHRA and CDR2 YSYEKL. Trimming stripped 0 bases from V and 4 bases from J, with 12 bases between. This CDR3 spans 15 amino acids. The CDR3 nucleotides read TGCGCCAGCAGCCAAGAGTGGCCTAGTAGAGAGACCCAGTACTTC. Translating gives CASSQEWPSRETQYF.

The table lists this clone with a count of one. J is TRBJ2-1 and V is TRBV9; a weak D match, TRBD1 (5 bases). The CDR3 is made up of 15 amino acids. Germline V gene sequence: CDR1 SGDLS, CDR2 YYNGEE. V was clipped by 0 bases and J by 4 bases, with 11 bases between them. Here the CDR3 reads CASSVGGAIYNEQFF. CDR3 bases: TGTGCCAGCAGCGTAGGTGGGGCCATTTACAATGAGCAGTTCTTC.

The CDR3 loop reads CASSLRDWNTGELFF. CDR3 DNA sequence: TGTGCCAGCAGCCTCCGGGACTGGAACACCGGGGAGCTGTTTTTT. The chain joins TRBV27 to TRBJ2-2; TRBD2 is a possible D gene (6 bases). Deletions cut 6 bases from V and 1 base from J, with 12 bases between. The CDR3 has 15 residues. Germline V gives CDR1 MNHEY, CDR2 SMNVEV (reference sequence).

This clone was observed a handful of times. An end of the junction differs from the germline gene, which may be a read error. J is TRBJ2-2 and V is TRBV7-7; D gene uncertain. CDR1 and CDR2 from the germline V gene are SSHAT and FNYEAQ (reference sequence). This CDR3 region has 13 residues. The CDR3 DNA sequence: TGTGCTAGCAGCTCCTTAAACACCGGGGAGCTGTTTTTT. This sequence encodes CASSSLNTGELFF.

V gene TRBV7-2 combines with J gene TRBJ1-5; 7 bases map to TRBD1. This CDR3 region has 16 residues. After removal of 2 bases from V and 1 base from J, the junction contained 5 bases not matched to a gene. Germline V gene lookup returns CDR1 SGHTA and CDR2 FQGNSA. The CDR3 loop is CASSLLTGTSNQPQHF. The CDR3 DNA follows: TGTGCCAGCAGCTTACTGACAGGGACGAGCAATCAGCCCCAGCATTTT.

DNA for the CDR3: TGTGCCAGCAGGTCCCTCTTGGACAGCTACACTGAAGCTTTCTTT. This gives the protein CASRSLLDSYTEAFF. The chain recombines TRBV27 with TRBJ1-1, with D possibly matching TRBD1 (6 bases). This CDR3 spans 15 amino acids. Per the germline V gene, CDR1 is MNHEY and CDR2 is SMNVEV (reference sequence). V dropped 6 bases and J dropped 3 bases, with 17 bases sitting between them.

The chain recombines TRBV19 with TRBJ1-2; 9 nucleotides match TRBD1. The CDR3 is made up of 16 amino acids. After removal of 5 bases from V and 3 bases from J, the junction contained 10 bases not matched to a gene. Germline V gene data show CDR1 as LNHDA and CDR2 as SQIVND (reference sequence). The CDR3 nucleotides are TGTGCCAGTAGTGAACAAGACAGGGGGTATGACTATGGCTACACCTTC. Encoded protein: CASSEQDRGYDYGYTF.

The chain couples TRBV7-2 to TRBJ2-5; D gene uncertain. The CDR3 consists of 13 residues. Trimming removed 1 base from V and 5 bases from J, with 8 bases in between. CDR1 and CDR2 from the germline V gene are SGHTA and FQGNSA. CDR3 coding DNA: TGTGCCAGCAGCTTAGTGTTCTCGGAGACCCAGTACTTC. This gives the protein CASSLVFSETQYF.

The V call is TRBV19, the J call TRBJ1-2; no definite D call. V lost 3 bases and J 8 bases, leaving 10 bases between the germline ends. This CDR3 has 12 amino acids. Looked up from germline, CDR1 is LNHDA and CDR2 is SQIVND (reference sequence). The CDR3 loop is CASSIPGWGYTF. The CDR3 DNA reads as TGTGCCAGTAGTATTCCAGGTTGGGGCTACACCTTC.

This sequence joins TRBV19 and TRBJ1-2; a possible D gene is TRBD1 (6 bases). V lost 3 bases, J lost 2 bases, and 13 bases lay in between. The germline V gene encodes CDR1 LNHDA and CDR2 SQIVND (reference sequence). This CDR3 spans 15 amino acids. CDR3 protein: CASSILGQTNYGYTF. CDR3 in DNA: TGTGCCAGTAGTATCCTCGGACAGACGAACTATGGCTACACCTTC. Full variable domain (outside the CDR3, taken from reference TRBV19 and TRBJ1-2): DGGITQSPKYLFRKEGQNVTLSCEQNLNHDAMYWYRQDPGQGLRLIYYSQIVNDFQKGDIAEGYSVSREKKESFPLTVTSAQKNPTAFYLCASSILGQTNYGYTFGSGTRLTVV.

J is TRBJ2-7 and V is TRBV6-2 or TRBV6-3; the D gene is possibly TRBD1 (6 bases). Germline V gene data show CDR1 as MNHEY and CDR2 as SVGEGT. Trimming cost V 2 bases and J 5 bases, with 16 bases left between them. The CDR3 is made up of 15 amino acids. CDR3 region: CASSYAGRGFDEQYF. For the CDR3, the DNA is TGTGCCAGCAGTTACGCAGGCAGGGGCTTTGACGAGCAGTACTTC.

The gene calls are TRBV12-3 or TRBV12-4 and TRBJ1-4, with unresolved D. The CDR3 spans 13 residues. Trimming took 1 base from V and 8 from J, leaving 8 bases between them. CDR3 nucleotides: TGTGCCAGCAGTTTAGTAAGTCGGGAAAAACTGTTTTTT. This encodes CASSLVSREKLFF.

This chain uses TRBV4-2 with TRBJ1-6, with 7 bases fitting TRBD1. This CDR3 spans 15 amino acids. The J segment lost 9 bases and the V segment lost 1 base, leaving 6 bases of the junction unmatched. Germline-derived CDR1 and CDR2 are LGHNA and YNFKEQ. This CDR3 is CASSQGLDRASPLHF. Written as DNA, the CDR3 is TGTGCCAGCAGCCAAGGCCTAGACAGGGCTTCACCCCTCCACTTT.

This clone was picked up many times. The chain combines TRBV5-5 with TRBJ1-6, with TRBD1 identical over 7 bases. This CDR3 contains 17 residues. V shed 4 bases and J 8 bases; nucleotides not matched to a gene: 15. The germline gives CDR1 SGHKS, CDR2 YYEKEE (reference sequence). The CDR3 is CASSPFQPGQRDSPLHF. In DNA, the CDR3 is TGTGCCAGCAGCCCGTTCCAGCCGGGACAGCGTGATTCACCCCTCCACTTT.

The chain links TRBV7-9 to TRBJ1-1; D is ambiguous. V was cut by 5 bases and J by 7 bases, with 14 bases left in between. Germline values: CDR1 SEHNR, CDR2 FQNEAQ (reference sequence). The length of the CDR3 is 13 residues. The CDR3 region is CASSPVSGGEAFF. CDR3 nucleotides: TGTGCCAGCAGCCCCGTTAGTGGTGGTGAAGCTTTCTTT.

The rearrangement uses TRBV25-1 and TRBJ2-3; 7 bases match TRBD2. V lost 3 bases, J lost 2 bases, and 14 bases stayed unmatched. Germline CDR1 and CDR2: MGHDK and SYGVNS. The CDR3 is 18 amino acids. The CDR3 loop reads CASSDILGGTNPTDTQYF. The DNA of the CDR3 is TGTGCCAGCAGTGACATCCTGGGGGGGACTAACCCCACAGATACGCAGTATTTT.

V and J are TRBV3-1 (or the pseudogene TRBV3-2) and TRBJ2-7; 10 bases align to TRBD2. The germline CDR1 and CDR2 sequences are LGHDT and YNNKEL (reference sequence). After removal of 0 bases from V and 6 bases from J, the junction contained 8 bases not matched to a gene. CDR3 size: 16 residues. CDR3 in amino acids: CASSQDPSGRAAEQYF. DNA of the CDR3: TGTGCCAGCAGCCAAGATCCCAGCGGGAGGGCTGCCGAGCAGTACTTC.

CDR3 coding DNA: TGCAGTGCTACTGACAGAAGAGGCGCATCACCCCTCCACTTT. Amino acids: CSATDRRGASPLHF. V is TRBV20-1 and J is TRBJ1-6, with D maybe TRBD1 (5 bases). Trimming left V 4 bases short and J 10 bases short, with 17 bases between. The length of the CDR3 is 14 residues. Germline V lookup: CDR1 DFQATT, CDR2 SNEGSKA (reference sequence).

This clone was seen once. The chain recombines TRBV4-2 with TRBJ2-3; D remains ambiguous. Germline values: CDR1 LGHNA, CDR2 YNFKEQ. V lost 5 bases, J lost 1 base, and 19 bases lay in between. This CDR3 region has 17 residues. CDR3 DNA sequence: TGTGCCAGCAGCGAAGGGTCGGCGGTCTGGGGCACAGATACGCAGTATTTT. Translation gives CASSEGSAVWGTDTQYF.